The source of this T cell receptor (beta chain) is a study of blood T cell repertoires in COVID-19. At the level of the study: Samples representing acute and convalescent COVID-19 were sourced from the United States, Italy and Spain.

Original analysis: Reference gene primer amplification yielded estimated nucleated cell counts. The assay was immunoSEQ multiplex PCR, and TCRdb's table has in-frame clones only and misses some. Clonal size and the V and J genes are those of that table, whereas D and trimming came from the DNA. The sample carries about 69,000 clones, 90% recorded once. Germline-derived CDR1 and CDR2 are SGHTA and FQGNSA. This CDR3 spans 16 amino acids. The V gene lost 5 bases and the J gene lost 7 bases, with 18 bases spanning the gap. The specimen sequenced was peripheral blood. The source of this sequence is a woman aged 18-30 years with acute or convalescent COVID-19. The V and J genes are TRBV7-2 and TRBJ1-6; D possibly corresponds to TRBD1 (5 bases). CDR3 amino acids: CASSHSPVGGNSPLHF. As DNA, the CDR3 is TGTGCCAGCAGCCATAGCCCGGTCGGGGGGAATTCACCCCTCCACTTT.